This TCR beta chain is drawn from a study of response to subunit inactivated influenza vaccine. Study-wide points: Authors suggested each seasonal flu vaccination may recruit only limited numbers of new T cells.

Note on this clonotype: Its antigen remains unknown.

This CDR3 has 12 amino acids. The V gene's germline CDR1 is MDHEN and CDR2 SYDVKM. V was pared by 2 bases and J by 13 bases, with 12 bases between. One entry per CDR3 protein results from TCRdb running MiXCR on the RT-PCR reads. The data hold some 520,000 distinct CDR3 sequences, with more than 15% observed a single time. The chain has TRBV28 and TRBJ2-1; the D gene is possibly TRBD2 (5 bases). The specimen comprised CD4+ T cells sorted from PBMCs, sampled less than 30 months after vaccination. This sequence originates from a man aged 45 to 70 who received an inactivated influenza vaccine. The CDR3 here is CASSLRGTQQFF. CDR3 nucleotide sequence: TGTGCCAGCAGTTTACGGGGAACCCAACAGTTCTTC.